Presented here are 11 T cell receptor beta chains from one specimen sequenced in a study of T cell responses to AZD1222 COVID-19 vaccine. The table came from immunoSEQ multiplex PCR; TCRdb's copy has only in-frame clones and leaves some out. The sample records 99,000 or so clones, more than 75% being singletons. Specimen: peripheral blood, collected on day 0 of AZD1222 vaccination. These receptors were taken from an adult in good health.

The chain uses TRBV5-1 and TRBJ1-5; D unclear. The length of the CDR3 is 14 residues. Germline CDR1 and CDR2: SGHRS and YFSETQ. Between the trimmed V and J ends, which lost 0 bases and 3 bases, there was a span of 7 bases. The CDR3 bases are TGCGCCAGCAGCTTGGGGGGAAACAATCAGCCCCAGCATTTT. Amino acid sequence: CASSLGGNNQPQHF.

CDR3 nucleotide sequence: TGTGCCAGCAGCCGCAGGGGGAGGAATGGCGAAAAACTGTTTTTT. Translation: CASSRRGRNGEKLFF. This chain joins TRBV5-6 and TRBJ1-4, with 7 bases fitting TRBD1. Germline assignment: CDR1 SGHDT and CDR2 YYEEEE. The trim removed 4 bases at V and 8 bases at J, leaving 11 bases unmatched. There are 15 residues in the CDR3. The entire variable domain, with the rest obtained from reference TRBV5-6 and TRBJ1-4, is as follows: DAGVTQSPTHLIKTRGQQVTLRCSPKSGHDTVSWYQQALGQGPQFIFQYYEEEERQRGNFPDRFSGHQFPNYSSELNVNALLLGDSALYLCASSRRGRNGEKLFFGSGTQLSVL.

This clone turned up a few times. This chain joins TRBV5-5 and TRBJ1-2; no firm D call. The ends were cut back, 0 bases at V and 3 bases at J, with 12 bases in the middle. Germline lookup yields CDR1 SGHKS and CDR2 YYEKEE (reference sequence). The CDR3 spans 15 residues. The CDR3 DNA follows: TGTGCCAGCAGCTTGGGTTGGTTCGGGGACTATGGCTACACCTTC. It codes for CASSLGWFGDYGYTF.

This chain links TRBV5-8 with TRBJ1-4; D might be TRBD1 (6 bases). Germline assignment: CDR1 SGHTS and CDR2 YDEGEE. V was cut by 1 base and J by 7 bases, with 11 bases left in between. The CDR3 contains 14 residues. The CDR3 DNA reads as TGTGCCAGCAGCTTGAAGTCCAGGGGTGAAAAACTGTTTTTT. It is translated as CASSLKSRGEKLFF.

V gene TRBV28 combines with J gene TRBJ1-4; D possibly corresponds to TRBD1 (5 bases). Looked up from germline, CDR1 is MDHEN and CDR2 is SYDVKM. CDR3 size: 12 residues. The germline V and J ends were trimmed by 6 bases and 7 bases, with 9 bases remaining between them. The CDR3 DNA reads as TGTGCCAGCAGCCGACAGTTTGAAAAACTGTTTTTT. Translation gives CASSRQFEKLFF.

The genes are TRBV2 and TRBJ2-3; 15 bases align to TRBD2. Germline V lookup: CDR1 SNHLY, CDR2 FYNNEI. The V gene end was trimmed by 6 bases and the J gene end by 0 bases; junction bases not matched to a gene: 4. The CDR3 extends over 17 amino acids. The CDR3 DNA reads TGTGCCAGCAGCGAGGGACTAGCGGGAGGAAGCACAGATACGCAGTATTTT. Its translation: CASSEGLAGGSTDTQYF.

This chain links TRBV12-3 or TRBV12-4 with TRBJ1-2; 7 positions match TRBD1. This CDR3 is 12 amino acids long. V shed 6 bases, J shed 7 bases, and the junction held 5 bases outside the gene matches. This CDR3 reads CASRPNRGGYTF. The CDR3 DNA reads as TGTGCCAGCAGACCGAACAGGGGTGGCTACACCTTC.

The V and J genes are TRBV21-1 and TRBJ1-5; whether TRBD1, the table's D call, matches the DNA was not checked. TRBV21-1 is a listed pseudogene. The CDR3 covers 12 residues. CDR3 protein: CAKYRVNQPQHF. The CDR3 region has the DNA TGTGCCAAATACAGGGTAAATCAGCCCCAGCATTTT.

The gene calls are TRBV19 and TRBJ1-1, with 12 bases identical to TRBD1. The germline CDR1 and CDR2 sequences are LNHDA and SQIVND (reference sequence). This CDR3 is built from 16 residues. V was clipped by 7 bases and J by 1 base; unmatched bases: 7. CDR3 in DNA: TGTGCCAGTACTCCCGGGACAGGGGGCAGGAACACTGAAGCTTTCTTT. It yields the protein CASTPGTGGRNTEAFF.

This clone was seen once. The chain joins TRBV27 to TRBJ1-1, with a weak D call TRBD1 (5 bases). V was shortened by 8 bases and J by 4 bases, with 14 bases between the two germline ends. Germline V gene data show CDR1 as MNHEY and CDR2 as SMNVEV (reference sequence). CDR3 length equals 13 residues. CDR3 nucleotides: TGTGCCAGCGGGGGTCAGGCCCTCACTGAAGCTTTCTTT. Residues: CASGGQALTEAFF.

This chain connects TRBV19 to TRBJ2-2; 10 bases map to TRBD2. V shed 7 bases and J 0 bases; nucleotides not matched to a gene: 5. Per germline, CDR1 LNHDA and CDR2 SQIVND (reference sequence). The CDR3 sequence is 16 residues long. The CDR3 protein is CASNSGLAANTGELFF. As DNA, the CDR3 is TGTGCCAGTAACAGCGGACTAGCGGCGAACACCGGGGAGCTGTTTTTT.